What follows is one T cell receptor beta chain and its context. What it recognizes is unknown. 60 Vbeta and 13 Jbeta primers were used in PCR. Here immunoSEQ multiplex PCR was the method, and the copy in TCRdb shows in-frame clones only, minus some. The top ten hold 1% of the sample, which has 170,000 or so clones, over 75% seen once. The sample originates from a study of cytomegalovirus exposure and HLA in healthy donors. The ends were cut back, 3 bases at V and 7 bases at J, with 9 bases in the middle. The CDR3 has 12 residues. Germline V CDR1 and CDR2: PRHDT, FYEKMQ (reference sequence). Whole-study findings and limits: When the data were analyzed later, several of the most significant clusters appeared to be linked to common viral pathogens. With later analysis, a missense DCLRE1C variant became linked to TCR beta V- and J-gene trimming. CMV serostatus was the only recorded immune exposure for donors.

The TCR sequence derives from a woman between 50 and 59 years old in good health and CMV-seropositive. The source material was PBMCs. The chain employs TRBV13 and TRBJ1-2; D uncertain. This chain's CDR3 is CASSFRSGGYTF. The CDR3 DNA follows: TGTGCCAGCAGCTTCCGGTCGGGTGGCTACACCTTC.